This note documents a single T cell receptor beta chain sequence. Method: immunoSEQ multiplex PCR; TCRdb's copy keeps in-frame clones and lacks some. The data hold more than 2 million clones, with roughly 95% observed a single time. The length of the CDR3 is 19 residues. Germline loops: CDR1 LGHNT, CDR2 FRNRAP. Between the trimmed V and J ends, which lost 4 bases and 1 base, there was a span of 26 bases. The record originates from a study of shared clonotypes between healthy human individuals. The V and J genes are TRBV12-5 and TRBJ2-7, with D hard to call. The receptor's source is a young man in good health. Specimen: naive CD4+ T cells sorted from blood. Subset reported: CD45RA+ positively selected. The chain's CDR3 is CASGYPEGSTPTRSYEQYF. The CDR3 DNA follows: TGTGCTAGTGGTTACCCAGAAGGGTCAACTCCAACCAGGTCCTACGAGCAGTACTTC.